Below are 25 T cell receptor beta chains sequenced from a single sample in a study of blood T cell repertoires in COVID-19. Data came from immunoSEQ multiplex PCR; TCRdb stores just in-frame clones and leaves some out. The top ten hold more than 7.5% of the sample, which has some 490,000 clones, approximately 86% seen once. The sample consisted of PBMCs or T cells enriched from blood (not recorded which). The receptors originated from a woman aged 55-69 years who had recovered from COVID-19.

This clone was detected a few times. This sequence joins TRBV7-9 and TRBJ2-2; the match to TRBD1 covers 9 bases. CDR1 is SEHNR, CDR2 FQNEAQ, per germline (reference sequence). J was trimmed by 3 bases and V by 5 bases; bases with no gene match: 4. The CDR3 totals 15 residues. CDR3 DNA sequence: TGTGCCAGCAGCATAGACAGGGGGTACACCGGGGAGCTGTTTTTT. Encoded protein: CASSIDRGYTGELFF.

The rearrangement uses TRBV9 and TRBJ2-7; the match to TRBD1 covers 7 bases. This CDR3 has 17 amino acids. V trimming: 3 bases; J trimming: 1 base; junction bases outside the gene matches: 13. Germline V gene data show CDR1 as SGDLS and CDR2 as YYNGEE. CDR3 protein: CASSDRIGDRASYEQYF. In nucleotides, the CDR3 is TGTGCCAGCAGCGATAGGATAGGAGACAGGGCTTCCTACGAGCAGTACTTC. Full variable domain (outside the CDR3, taken from reference TRBV9 and TRBJ2-7): DSGVTQTPKHLITATGQRVTLRCSPRSGDLSVYWYQQSLDQGLQFLIQYYNGEERAKGNILERFSAQQFPDLHSELNLSSLELGDSALYFCASSDRIGDRASYEQYFGPGTRLTVT.

This rearrangement joins TRBV6-1 to TRBJ1-1; D gene ambiguous. The CDR3 totals 14 residues. Trimming shortened V by 1 base and J by 2 bases, and 8 bases separated the two germline ends. CDR1 MNHNS and CDR2 SASEGT come from the germline V gene. CDR3 in amino acids: CASSEVAGNTEAFF. The CDR3 coding sequence is TGTGCCAGCAGTGAAGTGGCAGGAAACACTGAAGCTTTCTTT.

The rearrangement joins TRBV29-1 to TRBJ1-2, with D unclear. CDR1 is SQVTM, CDR2 ANQGSEA, per germline. V was pared by 4 bases and J by 0 bases, with 9 bases between. The CDR3 is 13 residues long. DNA for the CDR3: TGCAGCGTTGTCGACGGGTCTAACTATGGCTACACCTTC. Its protein product is CSVVDGSNYGYTF. The full variable domain, completed using reference TRBV29-1 and TRBJ1-2, is SAVISQKPSRDICQRGTSLTIQCQVDSQVTMMFWYRQQPGQSLTLIATANQGSEATYESGFVIDKFPISRPNLTFSTLTVSNMSPEDSSIYLCSVVDGSNYGYTFGSGTRLTVV.

The rearrangement links TRBV28 to TRBJ1-6, with TRBD1 as a possible D gene (5 bases). Per germline, CDR1 MDHEN and CDR2 SYDVKM. Trimming stripped 7 bases from V and 6 bases from J, with 13 bases between. The CDR3 sequence is 14 residues long. The chain's CDR3 is CASTVGTRNSPLHF. The CDR3 DNA follows: TGTGCCAGCACGGTAGGGACTCGTAATTCACCCCTCCACTTT.

This chain joins TRBV3-1 (or the pseudogene TRBV3-2) and TRBJ1-2, with a tentative D call TRBD1 (5 bases). V shed 5 bases and J shed 6 bases, with 13 bases lying between them. Germline CDR1 is LGHDT and CDR2 is YNNKEL (reference sequence). This CDR3 region has 13 residues. CDR3 amino acids: CASSFREGDGYTF. The CDR3 bases are TGTGCCAGCAGCTTCAGGGAAGGAGATGGCTACACCTTC.

This chain's CDR3 is CASRRVGSRYGYTF. CDR3 in DNA: TGTGCCAGCAGGCGTGTGGGGAGTAGGTATGGCTACACCTTC. The V gene is TRBV27, the J gene TRBJ1-2; unclear D gene. The CDR3 has 14 residues. V was trimmed by 6 bases and J by 5 bases, leaving 16 bases between them. Germline CDR1 and CDR2: MNHEY and SMNVEV (reference sequence).

The chain employs TRBV6-5 and TRBJ1-1, with 8 bases identical to TRBD1. Germline V gene sequence: CDR1 MNHEY, CDR2 SVGAGI. This CDR3 contains 15 residues. The ends lost 7 bases at V and 4 bases at J; junction bases unmatched: 11. CDR3 protein: CASIPSGRGLTEAFF. The DNA of the CDR3 is TGTGCCAGCATTCCCTCAGGCAGGGGGCTCACTGAAGCTTTCTTT.

This clone has just one count. The chain uses TRBV18 and TRBJ2-7; D possibly corresponds to TRBD2 (7 bases). Germline values: CDR1 KGHSH, CDR2 LQKENI. The CDR3 spans 14 residues. V lost 6 bases to trimming and J lost 0 bases, with 12 bases between them. The CDR3 coding sequence is TGTGCCAGCTCTCCGGGGGGCTTCTCCTACGAGCAGTACTTC. Protein: CASSPGGFSYEQYF.

The chain is built from TRBV20-1 and TRBJ1-2, with 8 positions matching TRBD1. Unmatched junction bases numbered 2, after V lost 6 bases and J lost 8 bases. Looked up from germline, CDR1 is DFQATT and CDR2 is SNEGSKA (reference sequence). This CDR3 is built from 10 residues. The CDR3 coding sequence is TGCAGTGCGGACAGGGAAGGCTACACCTTC. Translation: CSADREGYTF.

This chain links TRBV29-1 with TRBJ2-2; maybe TRBD1 (6 bases). Germline V CDR1 and CDR2: SQVTM, ANQGSEA. The CDR3 runs 13 residues. CDR3 DNA: TGCAGTCACAGGGAAGGTGGCACCGGGGAGCTGTTTTTT. Encoded protein: CSHREGGTGELFF.

This chain connects TRBV5-1 to TRBJ2-1, with 15 bases matching TRBD2. V lost 4 bases and J lost 4; bases outside the gene matches: 3. The CDR3 is 16 amino acids. CDR1 and CDR2 (germline): SGHRS, YFSETQ. Here the CDR3 reads CASSHGTSGGYNEQFF. The CDR3 DNA is TGCGCCAGCAGCCATGGGACTAGCGGGGGGTACAATGAGCAGTTCTTC.

This chain joins TRBV11-2 and TRBJ2-1; 7 bases align to TRBD2. Unmatched junction bases numbered 5, after V lost 1 base and J lost 5 bases. Germline CDR1 and CDR2: SGHAT and FQNNGV. This CDR3 region has 15 residues. This CDR3 reads CASSLGAGMNNEQFF. In nucleotides, the CDR3 is TGTGCCAGCAGCTTAGGAGCGGGGATGAACAATGAGCAGTTCTTC.

The chain combines TRBV21-1 with TRBJ1-1. TRBV21-1 is a pseudogene locus. The CDR3 is 15 amino acids. The CDR3 nucleotides are TGTGCCAGCAGCAAAACCTGGGGGGAGAACACTGAAGCTTTCTTT. This encodes CASSKTWGENTEAFF.

The chain has TRBV7-8 and TRBJ2-7; TRBD1 agrees at 10 bases. Germline-derived CDR1 and CDR2 are SGHVS and FQNEAQ. The CDR3 has 14 residues. J gave up 6 bases and V 5 bases, and 7 bases lay outside the gene matches. DNA for the CDR3: TGTGCCAGCAGCGCCCGGACAGGGGGAGGCGAGCAGTACTTC. It codes for CASSARTGGGEQYF.

In the case of this clone: Other DNA sequences in this sample translate to the same CDR3. This chain joins TRBV5-4 and TRBJ1-2; TRBD1 matches 9 bases. The CDR3 sequence is 15 residues long. Trimming cost V 0 bases and J 4 bases; bases outside gene matches: 4. Germline CDR1 reads SGHNT; CDR2 reads YYREEE (reference sequence). As DNA, the CDR3 is TGTGCCAGCAGCTTGGCCCTGGGACAGGGCTATGGCTACACCTTC. Its translation is CASSLALGQGYGYTF.

The chain couples TRBV10-3 to TRBJ1-4; 7 positions match TRBD1. Germline assignment: CDR1 ENHRY and CDR2 SYGVKD. Trimming took 4 bases from V and 3 from J; bases not matched to a gene: 5. The CDR3 spans 15 residues. CDR3 sequence reads: CAISASGTANEKLFF. The CDR3 bases are TGTGCCATCAGTGCTTCCGGGACAGCTAATGAAAAACTGTTTTTT.

The V gene is TRBV11-2, the J gene TRBJ2-3; D might be TRBD2 (6 bases). CDR3 size: 15 residues. Germline V gene lookup returns CDR1 SGHAT and CDR2 FQNNGV. V lost 7 bases to trimming and J lost 2 bases, with 16 bases between them. The DNA for the CDR3 is TGTGCCAGCAAGAATTTTGGCGGGGTCACAGATACGCAGTATTTT. The encoded protein is CASKNFGGVTDTQYF.

The rearrangement uses TRBV2 and TRBJ1-5, with D tentatively TRBD1 (6 bases). Per germline, CDR1 SNHLY and CDR2 FYNNEI. The CDR3 has 15 amino acids. V gave up 7 bases and J gave up 6 bases, with 19 bases separating them. CDR3: CASTPEQGLGQPQHF. Here the CDR3 DNA reads TGTGCCAGCACACCGGAGCAGGGGTTAGGTCAGCCCCAGCATTTT.

This sequence joins TRBV13 and TRBJ1-1; the match to TRBD1 covers 9 bases. The CDR3 contains 15 residues. The J segment lost 4 bases and the V segment lost 5 bases, leaving 8 bases of the junction unmatched. From germline, CDR1 is PRHDT and CDR2 FYEKMQ (reference sequence). CDR3 loop: CASSRLQGAGTEAFF. CDR3 in DNA: TGTGCCAGCAGCAGACTACAGGGGGCTGGCACTGAAGCTTTCTTT. The variable domain in full, completed from reference TRBV13 and TRBJ1-1, reads AAGVIQSPRHLIKEKRETATLKCYPIPRHDTVYWYQQGPGQDPQFLISFYEKMQSDKGSIPDRFSAQQFSDYHSELNMSSLELGDSALYFCASSRLQGAGTEAFFGQGTRLTVV.

The chain carries TRBV2 and TRBJ2-1; 9 bases fit TRBD1. CDR3 length: 13 residues. After removal of 8 bases from V and 2 bases from J, the junction contained 1 base not matched to a gene. CDR1 is SNHLY, CDR2 FYNNEI, per germline. CDR3 sequence reads: CASGTGPYNEQFF. Here the CDR3 DNA reads TGTGCCAGCGGGACAGGGCCCTACAATGAGCAGTTCTTC.

About this clone: Other DNA sequences in the sample encode the same CDR3. V usage is TRBV10-2 and J usage is TRBJ2-1, with 12 bases fitting TRBD2. Germline trimming cut 3 bases from V and 1 base from J; bases unmatched to any gene: 1. Germline CDR1 reads WSHSY; CDR2 reads SAAADI. The CDR3 consists of 16 residues. The CDR3 spells CASSETSGGSYNEQFF. CDR3 DNA: TGCGCCAGCAGTGAAACTAGCGGGGGGTCCTACAATGAGCAGTTCTTC.

The gene calls are TRBV18 and TRBJ1-1; D uncertain. CDR3 length: 15 residues. Germline CDR1 reads KGHSH; CDR2 reads LQKENI. The V gene lost 4 bases and the J gene lost 2 bases, with 14 bases spanning the gap. CDR3 residues: CASSRSRGSNTEAFF. CDR3 in DNA: TGTGCCAGCTCACGTTCGCGAGGGAGTAACACTGAAGCTTTCTTT.

This clone was counted only a few times. The chain uses TRBV5-1 and TRBJ2-2; TRBD1 aligns across 11 bases. CDR3 length: 16 amino acids. Germline CDR1 is SGHRS and CDR2 is YFSETQ. The ends lost 0 bases at V and 3 bases at J; junction bases unmatched: 1. The DNA of the CDR3 is TGCGCCAGCAGCTTGGGGACAGGGGGCTACACCGGGGAGCTGTTTTTT. Protein sequence: CASSLGTGGYTGELFF.

The chain recombines TRBV5-4 with TRBJ2-5; D not resolved. Deletions cut 0 bases from V and 0 bases from J, with 12 bases between. The germline CDR1 and CDR2 sequences are SGHNT and YYREEE (reference sequence). CDR3 length: 16 residues. The CDR3 sequence: CASSLGSPAYQETQYF. The CDR3 nucleotides read TGTGCCAGCAGCTTGGGGAGTCCAGCGTACCAAGAGACCCAGTACTTC.